This T cell receptor (beta chain) is from a study of T cells after posttransplantation cyclophosphamide. The naive gate required viable CD3+CD4+ or CD3+CD8+ cells with CCR7+CD45RA+CD45RO-CD95-CD27+CD28+ phenotype. On the day of bone marrow donation, the related graft donor provided peripheral blood. Method: immunoSEQ multiplex PCR; TCRdb's copy keeps in-frame clones and lacks some. In the table there are under 20,000 clones, around 94% of which are singletons. The V gene's germline CDR1 is MNHNY and CDR2 SVGAGI (reference sequence). The V end was cut by 0 bases, the J end by 6 bases, with 11 bases between. This CDR3 region has 14 residues.

V gene TRBV6-6 combines with J gene TRBJ1-2; D may be TRBD1 (6 bases). The sequenced sample was naive CD4+ T cells sorted from blood. The sequence was obtained from a woman between 45 and 60 years old in good health and a related stem cell transplant donor. CDR3 amino acids: CASSYSQGWNGYTF. The CDR3 DNA sequence: TGTGCCAGCAGTTACTCACAGGGTTGGAATGGCTACACCTTC.